This record covers a single T cell receptor (beta chain). What it binds is not known. The sample comes from a study of T-cell memory formation after mild COVID-19. Study outcomes and limitations: Whereas later expanders leaned CD4+, clones contracting day 15 to 85 showed a balanced CD4/CD8 makeup. Cross-reactive memory apparently joined, as some responding clones appeared in pre-infection memory.

Trimming took 4 bases from V and 6 from J, leaving 9 bases between them. Germline loops: CDR1 SGHRS, CDR2 YFSETQ. CDR3 size: 12 residues. Employing constant-segment primers, 5'RACE generated TCR alpha and TCR beta cDNA libraries bearing sample barcodes and UMIs. Via MiXCR, TCRdb re-called the 5' RACE reads, giving one row per CDR3 protein. The sample consists of 100,000 to 150,000 distinct CDR3 sequences, about 5.9% of them appearing once. The TCR originated in an adult woman who had mild COVID-19 (a few samples of this study predate the infection). Cell type and time point are not known. The rearrangement links TRBV5-1 to TRBJ2-3, with D unresolved. Sequencing was performed on PBMCs or a T cell subset sorted from them (not recorded which). CDR3 region: CASSPTQDTQYF. The CDR3 DNA sequence: TGCGCCAGCAGCCCGACTCAGGATACGCAGTATTTT.